This is a list of T cell receptor beta chains from one sample in a study of T cell changes during pregnancy in multiple sclerosis. Assay: immunoSEQ multiplex PCR; the TCRdb copy retains only in-frame clones and omits some. The data hold around 80,000 clones, with around 90% observed a single time. Source: peripheral blood, taken before pregnancy. The receptors stem from a female donor with multiple sclerosis, enrolled in a pregnancy study. Each CDR3 is given with its conserved first and last residue. D genes are given only for firm matches. Some rows have no size entry. The others give once, few or many, or a class for an expanded clone.

TGTGCCAGCAGCGGGACAGGGCAGGGTAATGAAAAACTGTTTTTT | CASSGTGQGNEKLFF | TRBD1 | - | TRBJ1-4 | TRBV9
TGTGCCAGCAGCGTAGCTCGAGGGGGCGGTACTTCTAACTATGGCTACACCTTC | CASSVARGGGTSNYGYTF | TRBD1 | - | TRBJ1-2 | TRBV9
TGCGCCAGCAGCCAAGCGAGCGGGGTCGCGCAGTATTTT | CASSQASGVAQYF | TRBD2 | - | TRBJ2-3 | TRBV4-1
TGTGCCAGTAGTAATCCCGGGACAGGGGGCCTCTGGACCCCTGAAGCTTTCTTT | CASSNPGTGGLWTPEAFF | TRBD1 | - | TRBJ1-1 | TRBV19
TGTGCCAGCAGTTACGCTAGCGGGGGACAAGAGACCCAGTACTTC | CASSYASGGQETQYF | TRBD2 | - | TRBJ2-5 | TRBV6-5
TGTGCCAGCAGCTTAGTTCTGGTTGGGGGGTCACCCCTCCACTTT | CASSLVLVGGSPLHF | - | - | TRBJ1-6 | TRBV7-2
TGTGCCAGCAGTCAGGGTTGGGAAAAACTGTTTTTT | CASSQGWEKLFF | - | few | TRBJ1-4 | TRBV11-2
TGCGCCAGCAGTTTAGGGACAGGGGTAGCCTACAATGAGCAGTTCTTC | CASSLGTGVAYNEQFF | TRBD1 | - | TRBJ2-1 | TRBV5-1
TGTGCCAGCAGCCAAGTAAGTGACAGTGGAAACACCGGGGAGCTGTTTTTT | CASSQVSDSGNTGELFF | - | - | TRBJ2-2 | TRBV4-2
TGTGCCAGCAGTCCGGACAGTGGGTGGGGGGGCGAGCAGTACTTC | CASSPDSGWGGEQYF | - | - | TRBJ2-7 | TRBV7-9